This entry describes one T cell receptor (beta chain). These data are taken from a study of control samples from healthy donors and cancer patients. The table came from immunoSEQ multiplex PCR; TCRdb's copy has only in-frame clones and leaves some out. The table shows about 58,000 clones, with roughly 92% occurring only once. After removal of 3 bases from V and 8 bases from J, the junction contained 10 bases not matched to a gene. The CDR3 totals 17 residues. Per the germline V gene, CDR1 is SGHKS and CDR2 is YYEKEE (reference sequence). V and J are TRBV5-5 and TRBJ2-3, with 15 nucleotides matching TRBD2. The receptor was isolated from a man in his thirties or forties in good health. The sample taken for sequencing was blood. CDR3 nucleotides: TGTGCCAGCAGCTCCGGACTAGCGGGAGGGATCACTAGTACGCAGTATTTT. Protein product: CASSSGLAGGITSTQYF.